This entry concerns a single TCR beta chain. This CDR3 is 16 amino acids long. Germline V lookup: CDR1 LGHDT, CDR2 YNNKEL (reference sequence). J was trimmed by 3 bases and V by 4 bases; bases with no gene match: 9. These data belong to a study of blood T cell repertoires in COVID-19. Overall study context: Samples representing acute and convalescent COVID-19 were sourced from the United States, Italy and Spain.

The method was immunoSEQ multiplex PCR; TCRdb's version includes in-frame clones alone and lacks a portion of them. The data contain approximately 100,000 clones, approximately 85% of them seen just once; the ten biggest clones take up around 4.8%. The rearrangement links TRBV3-1 (or the pseudogene TRBV3-2) to TRBJ2-5; TRBD2 matches 9 bases. This receptor was obtained from a man between 60 and 75 years old with acute or convalescent COVID-19. The sample consisted of peripheral blood. The CDR3 DNA reads as TGTGCCAGCAGCCCCATCGGAGTAGCGGGGGAAGAGACCCAGTACTTC. This sequence encodes CASSPIGVAGEETQYF.